The rows below give T cell receptor beta chains drawn from one sample of a study of T-cell reconstitution after alpha-beta-depleted transplantation in children. MiXCR, applied by TCRdb to the PCR reads, yields one record per CDR3 protein. This table holds about 580,000 distinct CDR3 sequences, under 25% found once. Specimen: PBMCs, mostly from graft donor cells, collected 360 days after TCRalphabeta/CD19-depleted stem cell transplant. The receptors originated from a boy under two years old who had a stem cell transplant for acute myeloid leukemia, so the T cells may come from the graft donor. Each CDR3 is given with its conserved first and last residue.

j_call: TRBJ1-2
v_call: TRBV20-1
cdr3_aa: CSAKEAGGYTF

j_call: TRBJ2-3
v_call: TRBV20-1
cdr3_aa: CSARVSSGQDADTQYF

j_call: TRBJ1-2
v_call: TRBV20-1
cdr3_aa: CSARDGTNSYGYTF

j_call: TRBJ2-6
v_call: TRBV5-6
cdr3_aa: CASSPPRGRGANVLTF

j_call: TRBJ2-7
v_call: TRBV20-1
cdr3_aa: CSARSDYKDEQYF

j_call: TRBJ1-5
v_call: TRBV20-1
cdr3_aa: CSARSGSGNQPQHF

j_call: TRBJ1-6
v_call: TRBV20-1
cdr3_aa: CSARDGGYSPLHF

j_call: TRBJ2-1
v_call: TRBV5-1
cdr3_aa: CASSLVPDDNEQFF

j_call: TRBJ2-2
v_call: TRBV5-4
cdr3_aa: CASSLYPRQSSVPHTGELFF

j_call: TRBJ2-1
v_call: TRBV7-2
cdr3_aa: CASSLGRGDEQFF

j_call: TRBJ1-2
v_call: TRBV29-1
cdr3_aa: CSVTGGASNYGYTF

j_call: TRBJ2-3
v_call: TRBV20-1
cdr3_aa: CSARGDSPHTDTQYF

j_call: TRBJ1-4
v_call: TRBV10-3
cdr3_aa: CAISGQGGKLFF

j_call: TRBJ2-7
v_call: TRBV11-2
cdr3_aa: CASSTGTGGFWLNEQYF

j_call: TRBJ2-3
v_call: TRBV7-2
cdr3_aa: CASNKGGTDTQYF

j_call: TRBJ1-2
v_call: TRBV12-3/TRBV12-4
cdr3_aa: CASSHTPPGPYGYTF

j_call: TRBJ2-4
v_call: TRBV7-9
cdr3_aa: CASSLSTRDIQYF

j_call: TRBJ1-1
v_call: TRBV29-1
cdr3_aa: CSVEGTGATEAFF

j_call: TRBJ2-7
v_call: TRBV7-9
cdr3_aa: CASRSNRDRVYEQYF

j_call: TRBJ2-5
v_call: TRBV7-9
cdr3_aa: CASSLTSGVQETQYF

j_call: TRBJ2-2
v_call: TRBV6-5
cdr3_aa: CASNGQGTNTGELFF

j_call: TRBJ2-1
v_call: TRBV12-3/TRBV12-4
cdr3_aa: CASSRPSGWEQFF

j_call: TRBJ2-1
v_call: TRBV12-3/TRBV12-4
cdr3_aa: CASTWGAIYNEQFF

j_call: TRBJ2-1
v_call: TRBV7-9
cdr3_aa: CASSRRLAGGNEQFF

j_call: TRBJ2-1
v_call: TRBV11-3
cdr3_aa: CASSLRSVSNEQFF

j_call: TRBJ2-1
v_call: TRBV20-1
cdr3_aa: CSARGVEQFF

j_call: TRBJ2-2
v_call: TRBV12-3/TRBV12-4
cdr3_aa: CASSPTGYDGELFF

j_call: TRBJ2-3
v_call: TRBV12-3/TRBV12-4
cdr3_aa: CASSPLGYGTDTQYF

j_call: TRBJ2-5
v_call: TRBV5-5
cdr3_aa: CASSVAGGGAGETQYF

j_call: TRBJ2-3
v_call: TRBV7-6
cdr3_aa: CASSLAGDESTDTQYF

j_call: TRBJ1-6
v_call: TRBV4-3
cdr3_aa: CASSPTSGRSSYNSPLHF

j_call: TRBJ2-1
v_call: TRBV9
cdr3_aa: CASSVGVSGSSYNEQFF

j_call: TRBJ2-7
v_call: TRBV29-1
cdr3_aa: CSVEGISEQYF

j_call: TRBJ2-5
v_call: TRBV20-1
cdr3_aa: CSATPTLRQTQYF

j_call: TRBJ1-5
v_call: TRBV20-1
cdr3_aa: CSASGQGFSNQPQHF

j_call: TRBJ2-2
v_call: TRBV4-3
cdr3_aa: CASRHNVGTGELFF

j_call: TRBJ2-2
v_call: TRBV7-2
cdr3_aa: CASSLALANTGELFF

j_call: TRBJ1-3
v_call: TRBV7-9
cdr3_aa: CASGGGKGNTIYF

j_call: TRBJ1-2
v_call: TRBV29-1
cdr3_aa: CSVVPQTGLYGYTF

j_call: TRBJ2-5
v_call: TRBV5-1
cdr3_aa: CASSSFPRDRYQETQYF

j_call: TRBJ2-3
v_call: TRBV3-1
cdr3_aa: CASSEDEKGAGSYTDTQYF

j_call: TRBJ2-2
v_call: TRBV20-1
cdr3_aa: CSASVRGGRTGELFF

j_call: TRBJ1-4
v_call: TRBV6-5
cdr3_aa: CASSYGQRNEKLFF

j_call: TRBJ2-5
v_call: TRBV20-1
cdr3_aa: CSAVRLAGEETQYF

j_call: TRBJ2-7
v_call: TRBV20-1
cdr3_aa: CSAQGGEPYEQYF

j_call: TRBJ1-6
v_call: TRBV9
cdr3_aa: CASSVEVQGNSPLHF

j_call: TRBJ2-1
v_call: TRBV6-4
cdr3_aa: CASSRSGGLGQYEQFF

j_call: TRBJ2-5
v_call: TRBV20-1
cdr3_aa: CSASPRGPQETQYF

j_call: TRBJ2-2
v_call: TRBV20-1
cdr3_aa: CSARMALGVTGELFF

j_call: TRBJ2-5
v_call: TRBV12-3/TRBV12-4
cdr3_aa: CASSLTGPQETQYF

j_call: TRBJ1-2
v_call: TRBV6-2/TRBV6-3
cdr3_aa: CASSYQRQTVNYGYTF

j_call: TRBJ2-3
v_call: TRBV7-6
cdr3_aa: CASSATSGIGDTQYF

j_call: TRBJ2-7
v_call: TRBV7-9
cdr3_aa: CASSLDYYEQYF

j_call: TRBJ2-1
v_call: TRBV28
cdr3_aa: CASSLWANEQFF

j_call: TRBJ1-4
v_call: TRBV12-3/TRBV12-4
cdr3_aa: CASSLFNTGRKLFF

j_call: TRBJ2-1
v_call: TRBV28
cdr3_aa: CASSLWRGVINEQFF

j_call: TRBJ2-3
v_call: TRBV27
cdr3_aa: CASSSTAGFTDTQYF